The following is a T cell receptor beta chain sequence with its context. What it binds is unknown. This specimen belongs to a study of OX40 agonist ivuxolimab in advanced cancers. Overall study context: The study enrolled dose-escalation patients with hepatocellular carcinoma, melanoma, renal cell or head and neck cancer. Study-wide points: Among the lowest peripheral clonal expansion occurred in 0.1-3.0 mg/kg partial responders. Clonal expansion was seen in CD4+ and CD8+ blood T cells by week 6 at 0.1 to 3.0 mg/kg. In general, CD8+ T cells held more expanded clones than CD4+ did, on average.

Clones were sequenced by immunoSEQ multiplex PCR, and TCRdb holds only the in-frame ones, with some missing. This sample has more than 60,000 clones, with more than 80% found just once. CDR3 length equals 16 residues. Germline V gives CDR1 SNHLY, CDR2 FYNNEI. The germline V and J ends were trimmed by 3 bases and 0 bases, with 15 bases remaining between them. The chain combines TRBV2 with TRBJ2-7; D is uncertain. The sequencing here drew on CD4+ or CD8+ T cells sorted from blood, taken in a trial of the OX40 agonist ivuxolimab. This clonotype was sampled from an adult with an advanced solid tumor such as melanoma, head and neck, liver or kidney cancer. Here the CDR3 reads CASSDVAAPLSYEQYF. The CDR3 DNA is TGTGCCAGCAGTGACGTTGCGGCCCCTCTCTCCTACGAGCAGTACTTC. The full variable domain, completed using reference TRBV2 and TRBJ2-7, is EPEVTQTPSHQVTQMGQEVILRCVPISNHLYFYWYRQILGQKVEFLVSFYNNEISEKSEIFDDQFSVERPDGSNFTLKIRSTKLEDSAMYFCASSDVAAPLSYEQYFGPGTRLTVT.